A selection of T cell receptor beta chains follows, all from one sample in a study of response to subunit inactivated influenza vaccine. TCRdb independently ran MiXCR on the RT-PCR reads; one entry per CDR3 protein. The repertoire holds fewer than 700,000 distinct CDR3 sequences, with over 10% as singletons. The sample here was PBMCs from blood, taken roughly 45 days after vaccination. The source is a man aged 45-65 years who received an inactivated influenza vaccine. CDR3s include the opening cysteine and the closing phenylalanine or tryptophan. D genes are given only for firm matches. The size entry is marked missing in some rows and otherwise reads once, few, many or a size class.

>TRBD2|TRBV10-3|TRBJ2-3|few
CAISEGTSGSATQYF
TGTGCCATCAGTGAGGGGACTAGCGGGAGTGCTACGCAGTATTTT
>TRBD1|TRBV10-2|TRBJ2-7|many
CASRDRGLMSYEQYF
TGCGCCAGCAGGGACAGGGGGCTTATGTCCTACGAGCAGTACTTC
>NA|TRBV9|TRBJ2-7|NA
CASSVGVSYEQYF
TGTGCCAGCAGCGTAGGAGTCTCCTACGAGCAGTACTTC
>TRBD2|TRBV20-1|TRBJ2-1|NA
CCARDGASGNYNEQFF
TGCTGTGCTAGAGATGGAGCTAGCGGAAACTACAATGAGCAGTTCTTC
>NA|TRBV29-1|TRBJ2-5|NA
CSVEDPRERRETQYF
TGCAGCGTTGAAGATCCCAGGGAGCGGAGGGAGACCCAGTACTTC
>NA|TRBV20-1|TRBJ1-5|few
CSARDLRLHGGQPQHF
TGCAGTGCTAGAGATCTAAGACTCCACGGCGGTCAGCCCCAGCATTTT
>NA|TRBV11-2|TRBJ2-1|many
CASSSTRLGLSSYNEQFF
TGTGCCAGCAGCTCGACCCGACTTGGACTTAGCTCCTACAATGAGCAGTTCTTC
>NA|TRBV7-8|TRBJ1-2|NA
CASSPGRTLSNYGYTF
TGTGCCAGCAGCCCTGGCAGGACCTTAAGTAACTATGGCTACACCTTC
>NA|TRBV4-2|TRBJ1-2|few
CASSQTQQASSYGYTF
TGTGCCAGCAGCCAAACACAACAGGCGTCTTCCTATGGCTACACCTTC
>NA|TRBV5-1|TRBJ2-7|many
CASSLVSDYEQYF
TGCGCCAGCAGCTTGGTTAGCGACTACGAGCAGTACTTC
>NA|TRBV6-5|TRBJ1-6|NA
CASSYSRDMRDNSPLHF
TGTGCCAGCAGTTACTCGAGGGACATGCGGGATAATTCACCCCTCCACTTT
>NA|TRBV12-3/TRBV12-4|TRBJ1-2|NA
CASSIRGYGYTF
TGTGCCAGCAGTATCAGGGGATACGGCTACACCTTC